The present T cell receptor (beta chain) was sequenced within a study of cytomegalovirus exposure and HLA in healthy donors. Across the study: Earlier, roughly 120 million unique TCR beta sequences were recovered from roughly 180 million T cells by an analysis.

General observations from the study: TCR beta V- and J-gene trimming was later associated with a missense DCLRE1C variant. Reports described diagnosis of cytomegalovirus status by the classifier as highly specific and sensitive.

Germline V gene sequence: CDR1 MNHEY, CDR2 SVGAGI. The CDR3 is made up of 14 amino acids. The V gene lost 4 bases and the J gene lost 2 bases, with 11 bases spanning the gap. Amplification used 60 Vbeta primers and 13 Jbeta primers. TCRdb keeps only in-frame clones here, not all; method: immunoSEQ multiplex PCR. The sample contains around 61,000 clones, roughly two thirds of which appear only once. A note on this clone: What it recognizes is unknown.

Sequenced material: PBMCs. This receptor was obtained from a middle-aged man in good health and CMV-seropositive. The rearrangement joins TRBV6-5 to TRBJ1-1; D is uncertain. CDR3 amino acids: CASSSLAGNTEAFF. CDR3 DNA sequence: TGTGCCAGCAGTTCCCTGGCGGGAAACACTGAAGCTTTCTTT.